The rows below give T cell receptor beta chains drawn from one sample of a study of T cell responses to AZD1222 COVID-19 vaccine. The assay was immunoSEQ multiplex PCR, and TCRdb's table has in-frame clones only and misses some. The sample has tens of thousands of clones, 90% seen once. The specimen was peripheral blood, collected on day 0 of AZD1222 vaccination. These receptors were collected from an adult in good health. Both conserved end residues are part of each CDR3. Each record gives: D gene, clone size, V gene, J gene, CDR3 protein, CDR3 DNA. A D gene is named only where the DNA matches it firmly. Where a row states a size, it is once, few, many or the class of an expanded clone; other rows omit it.

TRBD1	once	TRBV3-1/TRBV3-2	TRBJ1-2	CASSHWDRGANYGYTF	TGTGCCAGCAGCCATTGGGACAGGGGGGCTAACTATGGCTACACCTTC
.	once	TRBV1	TRBJ2-5	CTSSQSRILTGVLQETQYF	TGCACCAGCAGCCAATCAAGGATTCTGACAGGGGTCCTACAAGAGACCCAGTACTTC
.	.	TRBV24-1	TRBJ2-1	CATTDSNNEQFF	TGTGCCACCACTGACTCTAACAATGAGCAGTTCTTC
.	.	TRBV6-5	TRBJ2-7	CASSDSTGAYEQYF	TGTGCCAGCAGTGACTCGACAGGCGCCTACGAGCAGTACTTC
TRBD2	.	TRBV11-3	TRBJ2-1	CATSGTSVNEQFF	TGTGCCACCTCCGGGACTAGCGTTAATGAGCAGTTCTTC
TRBD2	.	TRBV7-3	TRBJ2-3	CASSSYSGGPTDTQYF	TGTGCCAGCAGCTCATATAGCGGGGGGCCCACAGATACGCAGTATTTT
TRBD1	.	TRBV4-1	TRBJ1-4	CASSQGRQGSRKLFF	TGCGCCAGCAGCCAGGGCCGACAGGGGTCGAGGAAACTGTTTTTT
.	.	TRBV7-9	TRBJ1-4	CASSDQGRGASNEKLFF	TGTGCCAGCAGCGACCAGGGGCGGGGGGCCTCTAATGAAAAACTGTTTTTT
.	.	TRBV3-1/TRBV3-2	TRBJ1-1	CASSQGQNTEAFF	TGTGCCAGCAGCCAAGGCCAGAACACTGAAGCTTTCTTT
.	.	TRBV30	TRBJ1-5	CAWSVSPGMASQPQHF	TGTGCCTGGAGTGTAAGCCCGGGAATGGCTAGCCAGCCCCAGCATTTT
TRBD2	.	TRBV6-2/TRBV6-3	TRBJ2-1	CASSPRLAGEQFF	TGTGCCAGCAGTCCCCGACTAGCCGGAGAGCAGTTCTTC
TRBD1	.	TRBV27	TRBJ1-5	CASSRAGTGPGGDQPQHF	TGTGCCAGCAGTCGCGCCGGGACAGGGCCGGGGGGCGATCAGCCCCAGCATTTT
TRBD1	.	TRBV6-5	TRBJ1-2	CASREDRGLGGYTF	TGTGCCAGCAGGGAGGACAGGGGACTGGGTGGCTACACCTTC
.	.	TRBV7-9	TRBJ1-1	CASSLVNTEAFF	TGTGCCAGCAGCTTAGTGAACACTGAAGCTTTCTTT
TRBD2	.	TRBV29-1	TRBJ2-1	CSGIPFGLAGTYNEQFF	TGCAGCGGAATACCCTTCGGACTAGCGGGAACCTACAATGAGCAGTTCTTC
.	.	TRBV5-6	TRBJ1-2	CASSSSKDDYGYTF	TGTGCCAGCAGCTCTTCCAAGGATGACTATGGCTACACCTTC
TRBD1	.	TRBV6-5	TRBJ1-2	CASSDREGGYTF	TGTGCCAGCAGCGACAGGGAAGGTGGCTACACCTTC
TRBD2	.	TRBV4-1	TRBJ2-3	CASSQDLTSGFTDTQYF	TGCGCCAGCAGCCAAGATTTGACTAGCGGGTTCACAGATACGCAGTATTTT
.	.	TRBV3-1/TRBV3-2	TRBJ2-5	CASSQPGLPRTQYF	TGTGCCAGCAGCCAACCGGGCCTACCCCGGACCCAGTACTTC
.	.	TRBV28	TRBJ1-1	CASSLTGMNTEAFF	TGTGCCAGCAGCTTAACAGGGATGAACACTGAAGCTTTCTTT
TRBD1	once	TRBV11-3	TRBJ2-1	CASERGLEQFF	TGTGCCAGCGAAAGGGGGCTAGAGCAGTTCTTC
TRBD1	.	TRBV11-3	TRBJ1-1	CASSAGQGVNTEAFF	TGTGCCAGCAGCGCCGGACAGGGAGTGAACACTGAAGCTTTCTTT
.	few	TRBV5-1	TRBJ1-2	CASSLAQGSYGYTF	TGCGCCAGCAGCCTCGCACAGGGAAGCTATGGCTACACCTTC
.	.	TRBV6-5	TRBJ2-7	CASSLQFDYEQYF	TGTGCCAGCAGTCTACAATTTGACTACGAGCAGTACTTC
TRBD2	.	TRBV27	TRBJ2-5	CASSMRLAGDLVGETQYF	TGTGCCAGCAGTATGCGACTAGCGGGAGATCTCGTCGGAGAGACCCAGTACTTC
.	.	TRBV21-1	TRBJ2-7	CASSDPGLAGGLFSYEQYF	TGTGCCAGCAGTGATCCTGGGCTAGCGGGGGGGCTCTTTTCCTACGAGCAGTACTTC
TRBD2	.	TRBV5-5	TRBJ2-3	CASSLTSGITDTQYF	TGTGCCAGCAGCTTGACTAGCGGAATCACAGATACGCAGTATTTT
TRBD1	.	TRBV12-3/TRBV12-4	TRBJ1-2	CASSSTGTGYTF	TGTGCCAGCAGTTCGACAGGGACTGGCTACACCTTC
TRBD1	.	TRBV11-2	TRBJ2-2	CASSLVDRYTSWGELFF	TGTGCCAGCAGCTTAGTGGACAGGTACACTTCCTGGGGGGAGCTGTTTTTT
.	.	TRBV5-6	TRBJ1-1	CASSLFGFNTEAFF	TGTGCCAGCAGCTTGTTCGGTTTTAACACTGAAGCTTTCTTT
TRBD2	.	TRBV11-3	TRBJ2-4	CASSPGLALDFGAKNIQYF	TGTGCCAGCAGCCCCGGACTAGCGCTAGATTTCGGGGCCAAAAACATTCAGTACTTC
.	.	TRBV11-3	TRBJ2-1	CASSHPRGGGSYNEQFF	TGTGCCAGCAGCCACCCCCGGGGAGGTGGGTCCTACAATGAGCAGTTCTTC
TRBD1	once	TRBV6-5	TRBJ2-2	CAIRGQADTGELFF	TGTGCCATAAGGGGACAGGCGGACACCGGGGAGCTGTTTTTT
TRBD1	.	TRBV7-8	TRBJ2-7	CASSPGTGVGEQYF	TGTGCCAGCAGCCCTGGGACAGGGGTGGGGGAGCAGTACTTC
.	.	TRBV7-2	TRBJ1-1	CASSLGGRPEAFF	TGTGCCAGCAGCTTAGGGGGTCGGCCTGAAGCTTTCTTT
TRBD1	.	TRBV19	TRBJ2-2	CASSRGGGRTGELFF	TGTGCCAGTAGCCGAGGGGGCGGTCGCACCGGGGAGCTGTTTTTT
TRBD2	.	TRBV5-4	TRBJ2-2	CASSPVGAGAQNTGELFF	TGTGCCAGCAGCCCGGTGGGAGCGGGAGCCCAGAACACCGGGGAGCTGTTTTTT
.	.	TRBV7-9	TRBJ1-1	CASSFGGLDEAFF	TGTGCCAGCAGTTTTGGGGGACTCGATGAAGCTTTCTTT
.	.	TRBV6-1	TRBJ2-7	CASSEVGVGPYEQYF	TGTGCCAGCAGTGAAGTCGGGGTCGGGCCCTACGAGCAGTACTTC
.	.	TRBV7-8	TRBJ1-5	CASAGGADQPQHF	TGTGCCAGCGCTGGGGGGGCAGATCAGCCCCAGCATTTT
TRBD1	.	TRBV29-1	TRBJ2-2	CSAGQGKNTGELFF	TGCAGCGCAGGACAGGGGAAGAACACCGGGGAGCTGTTTTTT
.	.	TRBV6-1	TRBJ1-6	CASSEPRGLHF	TGTGCCAGCAGTGAACCTAGGGGTCTCCACTTT
.	.	TRBV24-1	TRBJ2-1	CATSDFRGWNNEQFF	TGTGCCACCAGTGATTTTAGAGGTTGGAACAATGAGCAGTTCTTC
TRBD1	.	TRBV5-4	TRBJ1-1	CARGQGGDTEAFF	TGTGCCAGGGGACAGGGGGGGGACACTGAAGCTTTCTTT
.	.	TRBV5-1	TRBJ2-1	CASSPIPRGNEQFF	TGCGCCAGCAGCCCTATCCCTCGGGGAAATGAGCAGTTCTTC
TRBD1	.	TRBV24-1	TRBJ2-7	CATSVTGGGYEQYF	TGTGCCACCAGTGTGACAGGGGGCGGTTACGAGCAGTACTTC
TRBD1	few	TRBV7-9	TRBJ1-2	CASSLGTGTGDGYTF	TGTGCCAGCAGCTTGGGGACCGGGACAGGGGATGGCTACACCTTC
.	.	TRBV10-3	TRBJ2-1	CAISESGNEQFF	TGTGCCATCAGTGAATCTGGGAATGAGCAGTTCTTC
.	few	TRBV12-3/TRBV12-4	TRBJ2-7	CASSLVVRDEQYF	TGTGCCAGCAGTTTAGTTGTCAGGGACGAGCAGTACTTC
.	.	TRBV28	TRBJ1-2	CASSLWGESYGYTF	TGTGCCAGCAGTTTATGGGGGGAGTCCTATGGCTACACCTTC